This T cell receptor beta chain came from a study of CD8+ T cells in alopecia areata. Study-level results: Alopecia totalis/universalis scalp especially showed more expanded CD8+ clones than normal scalp.

Comments on this clone: As yet, its antigen is unknown.

This CDR3 has 17 residues. The germline V gene has CDR1 MNHEY and CDR2 SMNVEV (reference sequence). With 2 bases removed from V and 0 bases from J, the gap between germline ends came to 11 bases. Investigators isolated RNA and reverse transcribed it into cDNA to act as the sequencing template. The repertoire was sequenced with immunoSEQ multiplex PCR; TCRdb's copy has only in-frame clones and lacks some. Of fewer than 200,000 clones listed, about 70% are singletons. This clonotype originated in a human donor with alopecia areata. This rearrangement joins TRBV27 to TRBJ2-6, with D unresolved. This specimen consisted of CD8+ T cells sorted from blood, obtained at week 0. The CDR3 DNA follows: TGTGCCAGCAGTTTAGACATAACTTCCTCTGGGGCCAACGTCCTGACTTTC. Protein product: CASSLDITSSGANVLTF.